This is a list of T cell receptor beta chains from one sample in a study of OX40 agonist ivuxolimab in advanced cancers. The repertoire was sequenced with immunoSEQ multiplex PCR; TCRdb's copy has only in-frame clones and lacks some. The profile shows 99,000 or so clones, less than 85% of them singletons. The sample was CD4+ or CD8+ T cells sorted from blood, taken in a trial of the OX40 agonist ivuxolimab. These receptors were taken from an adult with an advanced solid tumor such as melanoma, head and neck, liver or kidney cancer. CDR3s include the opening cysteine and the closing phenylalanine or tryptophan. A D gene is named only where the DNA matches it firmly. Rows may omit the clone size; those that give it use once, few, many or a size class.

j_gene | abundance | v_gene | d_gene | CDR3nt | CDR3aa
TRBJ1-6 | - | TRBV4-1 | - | TGCGCCAGCAGCCAAAAGACCGGGACGGAAAGGAATTCACCCCTCCACTTT | CASSQKTGTERNSPLHF
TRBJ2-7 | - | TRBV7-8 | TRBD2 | TGTGCCAGCAGCCCCCGGGCTAGCGGGAACACCTACGAGCAGTACTTC | CASSPRASGNTYEQYF
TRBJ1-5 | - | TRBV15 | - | TGTGCCACCAGCCTCGCCCGGGGGGGTCTAAGCAATCAGCCCCAGCATTTT | CATSLARGGLSNQPQHF
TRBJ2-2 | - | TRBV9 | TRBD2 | TGTGCCAGCAGCTCCGGGACTAGCGGACCTACCGGGGAGCTGTTTTTT | CASSSGTSGPTGELFF
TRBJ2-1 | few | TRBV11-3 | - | TGTGCCAGCAGCTTAAGGGGCGGGACCAATGAGCAGTTCTTC | CASSLRGGTNEQFF
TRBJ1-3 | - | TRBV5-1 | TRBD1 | TGCGCCAGCAGCCCGGGGACAGGGGCGGAAAACACCATATATTTT | CASSPGTGAENTIYF
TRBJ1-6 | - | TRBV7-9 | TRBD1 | TGTGCCAGCAGCCCAGACAGGGGTCATTCACCCCTCCACTTT | CASSPDRGHSPLHF
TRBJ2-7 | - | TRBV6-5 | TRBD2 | TGTGCCAGCAGTTACTCGGGGGGGGACTGGACCTACGAGCAGTACTTC | CASSYSGGDWTYEQYF
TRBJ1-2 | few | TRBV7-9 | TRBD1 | TGTGCCAGCAGCTTGACAGGGGGCTCTGGCTACACCTTC | CASSLTGGSGYTF
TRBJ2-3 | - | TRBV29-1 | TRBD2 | TGCAGCGTTGGGACTAGCGGGGGGGCCAGATCAGATACGCAGTATTTT | CSVGTSGGARSDTQYF
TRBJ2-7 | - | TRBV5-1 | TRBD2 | TGCGCCAGCAGCCCTAGCGGGACTAGCGGGCTAGGCGAGCAGTACTTC | CASSPSGTSGLGEQYF
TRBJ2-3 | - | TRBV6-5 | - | TGTGCCAGCAGTTATGCCGGAGATACGCAGTATTTT | CASSYAGDTQYF
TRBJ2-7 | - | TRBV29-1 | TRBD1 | TGCAGCGTCTCCGGGACAGGGGAGTCCTACGAGCAGTACTTC | CSVSGTGESYEQYF
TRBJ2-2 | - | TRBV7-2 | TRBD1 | TGTGCCAGCAGCCGCGGGACAGGTATTGCCGGGGAGCTGTTTTTT | CASSRGTGIAGELFF
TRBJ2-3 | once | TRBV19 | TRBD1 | TGTGCCAGTAGTGATGACAGGGAGTGTCAGTATTTT | CASSDDRECQYF
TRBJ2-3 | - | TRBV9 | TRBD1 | TGTGCCAGCAGCGTCGAGGGGGCCGGCACAGATACGCAGTATTTT | CASSVEGAGTDTQYF
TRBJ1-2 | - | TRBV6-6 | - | TGTGCCAGCAAAATAGACCATAACTATGGCTACACCTTC | CASKIDHNYGYTF
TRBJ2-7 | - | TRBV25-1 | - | TGTGCCAGCCAAAAAGCGGGTAGCTCCTACGAGCAGTACTTC | CASQKAGSSYEQYF
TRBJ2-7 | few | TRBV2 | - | TGTGCCAGCAGGGGGGACACCAAAAGCTCCTACGAGCAGTACTTC | CASRGDTKSSYEQYF
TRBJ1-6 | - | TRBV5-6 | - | TGTGCCAGCAGTACACAGGGATTCTCCTATAATTCACCCCTCCACTTT | CASSTQGFSYNSPLHF
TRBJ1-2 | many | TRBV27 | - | TGTGCCAGCAGTTTATCCCGGACGGCCCTATTGGAGGGCTACACCTTC | CASSLSRTALLEGYTF
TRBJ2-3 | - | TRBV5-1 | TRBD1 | TGCGCCAGCAGCCCGGGGACAGGGGGTTTTGCAGATACGCAGTATTTT | CASSPGTGGFADTQYF
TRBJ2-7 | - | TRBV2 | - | TGTGCCAGCAGTGTATCCGCCGGACTGGGATCCTACGAGCAGTACTTC | CASSVSAGLGSYEQYF
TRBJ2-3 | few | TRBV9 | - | TGTGCCAGCAGCGGCCCTAGCGACCCCACAGATACGCAGTATTTT | CASSGPSDPTDTQYF
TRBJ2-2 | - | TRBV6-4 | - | TGTGCCAGCAGTGTTGAGATCCACGGGGAGCTGTTTTTT | CASSVEIHGELFF
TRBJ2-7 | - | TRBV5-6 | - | TGTGCCAGCAGCGTAACACGATCCTACGAGCAGTACTTC | CASSVTRSYEQYF
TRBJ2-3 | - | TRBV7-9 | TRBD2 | TGTGCCAGCAGCACCGGGACTAGTACCGTAGATACGCAGTATTTT | CASSTGTSTVDTQYF
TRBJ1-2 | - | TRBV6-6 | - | TGTGCCAGCAGTGACGGGACACCAAACTATGGCTACACCTTC | CASSDGTPNYGYTF
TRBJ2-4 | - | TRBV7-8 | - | TGTGCCAGCAGCCGCGGGGCTTGGGACATTCAGTACTTC | CASSRGAWDIQYF
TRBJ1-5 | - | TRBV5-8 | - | TGTGCCAGCAGCTTCCGGGGTGGCAATCAGCCCCAGCATTTT | CASSFRGGNQPQHF
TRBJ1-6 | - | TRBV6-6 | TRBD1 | TGTGCCAGCACGGGGGACAGTAATAATTCACCCCTCCACTTT | CASTGDSNNSPLHF
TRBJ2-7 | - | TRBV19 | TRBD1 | TGTGCCAGCGCTCCAACAGGGGGCCGCGAGCAGTACTTC | CASAPTGGREQYF
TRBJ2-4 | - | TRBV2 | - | TGTGCCAGCACTCCCTCAGTAGGGGGTCTGGCCAAAAACATTCAGTACTTC | CASTPSVGGLAKNIQYF
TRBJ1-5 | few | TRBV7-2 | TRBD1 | TGTGCCAGCAGCCAGGGACAGGGGTTCCACCAGCCCCAGCATTTT | CASSQGQGFHQPQHF
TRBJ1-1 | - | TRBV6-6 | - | TGTGCCAGCAGGGATGGGACAACGAACACTGAAGCTTTCTTT | CASRDGTTNTEAFF
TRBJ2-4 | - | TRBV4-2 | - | TGTGCCAGCAGCCCCAAGGAGGAGGGTACAGGAACCGCCAAAAACATTCAGTACTTC | CASSPKEEGTGTAKNIQYF
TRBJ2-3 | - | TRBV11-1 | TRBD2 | TGTGCCAGCAGCTTGGATATAGCGGGGTCCGGCACAGATACGCAGTATTTT | CASSLDIAGSGTDTQYF
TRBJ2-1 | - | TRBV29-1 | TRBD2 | TGCAGCGTTCCCCTAGCGGGAGCCTACAATGAGCAGTTCTTC | CSVPLAGAYNEQFF
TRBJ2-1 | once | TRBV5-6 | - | TGTGCCAGCAGCTGGGGACCGGACAATGAGCAGTTCTTC | CASSWGPDNEQFF
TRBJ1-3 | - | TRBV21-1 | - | TGTGCCAGCAGCAGGAGGGTTAGTGGAAACACCATATATTTT | CASSRRVSGNTIYF
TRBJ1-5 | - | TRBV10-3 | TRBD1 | TGTGCCATCAGTGCAGGGGGCGCTTATCAGCCCCAGCATTTT | CAISAGGAYQPQHF
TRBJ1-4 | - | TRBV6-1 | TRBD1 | TGTGCCAGCAGACCCGGGACAGGGGGCTTGCTGTTTTTT | CASRPGTGGLLFF
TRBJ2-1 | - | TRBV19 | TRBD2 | TGTGCCAGTAGCCCCCAGCGGGGGGCTCCGGAGCAGTTCTTC | CASSPQRGAPEQFF
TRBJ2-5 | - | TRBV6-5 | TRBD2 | TGTGCCAGCAGTTACCGCAGGACTAGCCCCCAAGAGACCCAGTACTTC | CASSYRRTSPQETQYF
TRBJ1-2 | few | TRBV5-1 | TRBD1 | TGCGCCAGCAGCTTGGATGGCAGGGGGAATGGCTACACCTTC | CASSLDGRGNGYTF